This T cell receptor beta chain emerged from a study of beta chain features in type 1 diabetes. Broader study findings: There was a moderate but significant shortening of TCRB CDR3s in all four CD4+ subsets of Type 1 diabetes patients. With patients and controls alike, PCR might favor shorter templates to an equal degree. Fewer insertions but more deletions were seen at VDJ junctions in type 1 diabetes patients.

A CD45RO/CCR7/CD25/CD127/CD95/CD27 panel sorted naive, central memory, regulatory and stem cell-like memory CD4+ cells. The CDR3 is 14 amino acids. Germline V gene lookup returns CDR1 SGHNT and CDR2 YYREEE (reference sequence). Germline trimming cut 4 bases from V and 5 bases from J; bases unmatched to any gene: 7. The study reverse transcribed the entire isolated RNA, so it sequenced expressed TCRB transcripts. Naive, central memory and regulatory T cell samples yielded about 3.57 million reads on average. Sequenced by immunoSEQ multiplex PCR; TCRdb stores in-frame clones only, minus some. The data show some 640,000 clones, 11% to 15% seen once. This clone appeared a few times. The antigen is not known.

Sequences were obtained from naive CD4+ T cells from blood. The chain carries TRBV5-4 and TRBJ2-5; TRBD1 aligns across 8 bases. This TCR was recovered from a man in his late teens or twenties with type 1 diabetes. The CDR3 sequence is CASSRGQGRETQYF. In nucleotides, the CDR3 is TGTGCCAGCAGCCGTGGACAGGGCCGGGAGACCCAGTACTTC. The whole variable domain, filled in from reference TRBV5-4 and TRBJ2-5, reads ETGVTQSPTHLIKTRGQQVTLRCSSQSGHNTVSWYQQALGQGPQFIFQYYREEENGRGNFPPRFSGLQFPNYSSELNVNALELDDSALYLCASSRGQGRETQYFGPGTRLLVL.